These T cell receptor beta chains were read from a single sample in a study of T cell responses to AZD1222 COVID-19 vaccine. Libraries were prepared by immunoSEQ multiplex PCR; TCRdb keeps only in-frame clonotypes and omits some of them. Of 120,000 or so clones in the sample, 75% to 85% were seen once. The material was peripheral blood, obtained 28 days after the second AZD1222 dose. These TCRs come from an adult who received the AZD1222 COVID-19 vaccine. CDR3s include the opening cysteine and the closing phenylalanine or tryptophan. D genes are given only for firm matches. Clone size is given for some rows only: seen once, a few or many times, or a class if the clone is expanded.

>TRBV5-1|TRBJ2-2|NA|17|NA
TGCGCCAGCAGCTTGGGGGAGACAGGTACTGCCGGCGGGGAGCTGTTTTTT
CASSLGETGTAGGELFF
>TRBV19|TRBJ2-2|NA|14|NA
TGTGCCAGTACCCGGGGGCCGAACACCGGGGAGCTGTTTTTT
CASTRGPNTGELFF
>TRBV6-5|TRBJ1-5|once|15|NA
TGTGCCAGCAGTCGTGGCTCTGGGAGCAATCAGCCCCAGCATTTT
CASSRGSGSNQPQHF
>TRBV7-2|TRBJ2-1|NA|16|TRBD2
TGTGCCAGCAGCCCCACTAGCGGATTACTGGTAAATGAGCAGTTCTTC
CASSPTSGLLVNEQFF
>TRBV3-1/TRBV3-2|TRBJ1-4|NA|15|TRBD1
TGTGCCAGCAGCCGCGCCGGGACAGGGGTTGAAAAACTGTTTTTT
CASSRAGTGVEKLFF
>TRBV12-2|TRBJ1-1|few|15|NA
TGTGCAAGTCGCACCAGCCCGGGAAGGAACACTGAAGCTTTCTTT
CASRTSPGRNTEAFF
>TRBV24-1|TRBJ1-1|NA|14|NA
TGTGCCACCAGTGACCGGGGCCCAAACACTGAAGCTTTCTTT
CATSDRGPNTEAFF
>TRBV4-1|TRBJ1-2|NA|16|NA
TGCGCCAGCAGCCAACTACCTCAGGACATATCTCGCGGCTACACCTTC
CASSQLPQDISRGYTF
>TRBV7-2|TRBJ2-3|NA|15|NA
TGTGCCAGCAGCTTAGCGGGGGGCCCCACAGATACGCAGTATTTT
CASSLAGGPTDTQYF
>TRBV6-5|TRBJ1-5|NA|12|NA
TGTGCCGCAGGGCAGAACAATCAGCCCCAGCATTTT
CAAGQNNQPQHF
>TRBV11-2|TRBJ1-2|NA|17|TRBD1
TGTGCCAGCAGCTCCCGACCAAAAGGGGGCTATAACTATGGCTACACCTTC
CASSSRPKGGYNYGYTF
>TRBV6-6|TRBJ1-2|NA|15|TRBD1
TGTGCCAGCAGTTACTCGACCCAGGGGGACTATGGCTACACCTTC
CASSYSTQGDYGYTF
>TRBV28|TRBJ2-7|once|15|TRBD1
TGTGCCAGCAGTCTAACAGGGGCGTCCTCCTACGAGCAGTACTTC
CASSLTGASSYEQYF
>TRBV7-3|TRBJ2-6|NA|17|NA
TGTGCCAGCAGCTTAATGGGACGGGCCTCTGGGGCCAACGTCCTGACTTTC
CASSLMGRASGANVLTF
>TRBV2|TRBJ2-7|many|11|NA
TGTGCCAGCAGTGTAAACTACGAGCAGTACTTC
CASSVNYEQYF
>TRBV19|TRBJ1-1|NA|13|NA
TGTGCCAGTAGTATATATGGCGGTACTGAAGCTTTCTTT
CASSIYGGTEAFF
>TRBV28|TRBJ1-5|NA|16|NA
TGTGCCAGCAGTACCCGGGACTTTTGGAGCAATCAGCCCCAGCATTTT
CASSTRDFWSNQPQHF
>TRBV19|TRBJ1-5|NA|14|TRBD1
TGTGCCAGTACTATGACAGGGCCTAATCAGCCCCAGCATTTT
CASTMTGPNQPQHF
>TRBV28|TRBJ2-3|NA|12|NA
TGTGCCAGCAGTTCCCGACAAGATACGCAGTATTTT
CASSSRQDTQYF
>TRBV19|TRBJ1-5|NA|15|NA
TGTGCCAGTAGTCCGTCCAGGCCGTCCGATCAGCCCCAGCATTTT
CASSPSRPSDQPQHF
>TRBV7-9|TRBJ2-1|few|14|NA
TGTGCCAGCAGCCTGCCAGGGGCGGGCAATGAGCAGTTCTTC
CASSLPGAGNEQFF
>TRBV7-9|TRBJ1-4|NA|15|NA
TGTGCCAGCAGCTCCGGACCTCGCAAAGGGGAAAAACTGTTTTTT
CASSSGPRKGEKLFF
>TRBV4-3|TRBJ2-3|NA|17|NA
TGCGCCAGCAGCCAAGAAAGGTTGAGGGCGCGGACAGATACGCAGTATTTT
CASSQERLRARTDTQYF
>TRBV30|TRBJ1-6|NA|14|NA
TGTGCCTGGAGTAAAGGGCTCCCTAATTCACCCCTCCACTTT
CAWSKGLPNSPLHF
>TRBV5-1|TRBJ1-2|NA|13|NA
TGCGCCAGCAGCTTGGCTGCTAACTATGGCTACACCTTC
CASSLAANYGYTF
>TRBV3-1/TRBV3-2|TRBJ2-5|NA|14|TRBD2
TGTGCCAGCAGCCAAATGACTAGCGGGGGGACCCAGTACTTC
CASSQMTSGGTQYF
>TRBV15|TRBJ2-7|NA|14|TRBD1
TGTGCCACCAGCCGCCGGGACAGGGGGTACGAGCAGTACTTC
CATSRRDRGYEQYF
>TRBV11-3|TRBJ1-6|few|13|NA
TGTGCCAGCAGCCTCCGGTTAGATTCACCCCTCCACTTT
CASSLRLDSPLHF
>TRBV19|TRBJ2-7|NA|16|TRBD2
TGTGCCAGTAGCGACGGGGGGGCGAGGAGCTCCTACGAGCAGTACTTC
CASSDGGARSSYEQYF
>TRBV12-3/TRBV12-4|TRBJ1-2|NA|13|TRBD1
TGTGCCAGCAGGCGGGACAGTGTCTATGGCTACACCTTC
CASRRDSVYGYTF
>TRBV5-1|TRBJ2-5|once|13|NA
TGCGCCAGCAGCTTTACCGGGGGTGAGACCCAGTACTTC
CASSFTGGETQYF
>TRBV5-5|TRBJ2-7|few|14|NA
TGTGCCAGCAGCCCCGGGACTCGTCCCTACGAGCAGTACTTC
CASSPGTRPYEQYF
>TRBV27|TRBJ1-5|NA|14|NA
TGTGCCAGCAGTTTAAAGGGAGGGGATCAGCCCCAGCATTTT
CASSLKGGDQPQHF
>TRBV11-2|TRBJ1-1|few|15|NA
TGTGCCAGCAGCTTAGGGGCGGGGTACGACACTGAAGCTTTCTTT
CASSLGAGYDTEAFF
>TRBV12-3/TRBV12-4|TRBJ1-6|NA|12|TRBD1
TGTGCCAGCAGTTTAACGACAGGGACCCTCCACTTT
CASSLTTGTLHF
>TRBV5-1|TRBJ2-2|NA|14|TRBD1
TGCGCCAGCAGCACGGGACAGGGGTCCGGGGAGCTGTTTTTT
CASSTGQGSGELFF